Below, 23 T cell receptor beta chains from the same sample are listed, as sequenced in a study of blood T cell repertoires in COVID-19. Profiled with immunoSEQ multiplex PCR; TCRdb holds only in-frame clones, not every one. This table holds about 220,000 clones, around three quarters found once. The sample comprised peripheral blood. Source of these receptors: a woman in her seventies with acute or convalescent COVID-19.

The chain joins TRBV3-1 (or the pseudogene TRBV3-2) to TRBJ2-7; 11 bases agree with TRBD2. CDR1 is LGHDT, CDR2 YNNKEL, per germline (reference sequence). The CDR3 is 16 residues long. The V and J ends lost 1 base and 2 bases, in that order; junction bases with no gene match: 4. The CDR3 protein is CASSQGLLAGAYEQYV. In DNA, the CDR3 is TGTGCCAGCAGCCAAGGGTTACTAGCGGGGGCCTACGAGCAGTACGTC.

This sequence joins TRBV4-3 and TRBJ1-2; no definite D call. The ends were cut back, 0 bases at V and 0 bases at J, with 8 bases in the middle. The germline V gene encodes CDR1 LGHNA and CDR2 YSLEER. There are 15 residues in the CDR3. The CDR3 is CASSQDPLANYGYTF. The DNA for the CDR3 is TGCGCCAGCAGCCAAGACCCCCTAGCTAACTATGGCTACACCTTC.

In DNA, the CDR3 is TGTGCCAGTAGTGCCGGGACTTCCCGCGAGACCCAGTACTTC. It yields the protein CASSAGTSRETQYF. The gene calls are TRBV19 and TRBJ2-5, with D perhaps TRBD2 (6 bases). The CDR3 is 14 residues long. Germline CDR1 reads LNHDA; CDR2 reads SQIVND (reference sequence). V lost 5 bases and J 5 bases, leaving 15 bases between the germline ends.

CDR3 in amino acids: CASSPIDRLNSPLHF. Written as DNA, the CDR3 is TGTGCCAGCAGCCCAATAGACAGGCTAAATTCACCCCTCCACTTT. V usage is TRBV27 and J usage is TRBJ1-6; TRBD1 might be the D (6 bases). The CDR3 consists of 15 residues. The V gene lost 6 bases and the J gene lost 7 bases, with 16 bases spanning the gap. Looked up from germline, CDR1 is MNHEY and CDR2 is SMNVEV (reference sequence).

The gene calls are TRBV30 and TRBJ1-5; no reliable D call. V shed 3 bases and J shed 7 bases, with 10 bases lying between them. The CDR3 runs to 12 residues. CDR1 and CDR2 from the germline V gene are GTSNPN and SVGIG (reference sequence). The CDR3 is CAWSPNFQPQHF. The CDR3 DNA is TGTGCCTGGAGCCCAAATTTCCAGCCCCAGCATTTT.

The rearrangement uses TRBV19 and TRBJ2-6; 7 nucleotides align to TRBD1. Unmatched junction bases numbered 3, after V lost 7 bases and J lost 0 bases. Germline V gene lookup returns CDR1 LNHDA and CDR2 SQIVND (reference sequence). CDR3 size: 15 residues. CDR3 nucleotides: TGTGCCAGTATCGACAGGGTCTCTGGGGCCAACGTCCTGACTTTC. Its protein product is CASIDRVSGANVLTF.

The chain couples TRBV5-6 to TRBJ1-3, with 7 nucleotides matching TRBD1. The CDR3 is 17 residues long. Trimming took 2 bases from V and 0 from J; bases not matched to a gene: 8. In germline, CDR1 is SGHDT, CDR2 YYEEEE. The CDR3 DNA sequence: TGTGCCAGCAGCTTACAGGGGACGGGGGTCTCTGGAAACACCATATATTTT. Translated, it gives CASSLQGTGVSGNTIYF.

This clone is a singleton in its sample. This sequence joins TRBV11-2 and TRBJ1-2, with 7 bases lining up with TRBD1. Trimming cost V 0 bases and J 4 bases; bases outside gene matches: 8. The CDR3 consists of 16 residues. The V gene's germline CDR1 is SGHAT and CDR2 FQNNGV. The CDR3 here is CASSLDPGAGGYGYTF. The CDR3 DNA follows: TGTGCCAGCAGCTTAGATCCGGGCGCAGGGGGCTATGGCTACACCTTC.

This clone was counted only a few times. This chain joins TRBV7-2 and TRBJ1-2; 8 bases line up with TRBD1. This CDR3 comprises 14 residues. V shed 5 bases, J shed 4 bases, and the junction held 6 bases outside the gene matches. The germline V gene encodes CDR1 SGHTA and CDR2 FQGNSA. The chain's CDR3 is CASSLTGGTYGYTF. DNA for the CDR3: TGTGCCAGCAGCCTCACAGGGGGTACCTATGGCTACACCTTC.

This clone was seen once. The rearrangement joins TRBV18 to TRBJ2-1, with 11 bases matching TRBD2. Germline CDR1 reads KGHSH; CDR2 reads LQKENI. The CDR3 length is 19 residues. V shed 4 bases and J 0 bases; nucleotides not matched to a gene: 11. The chain's CDR3 is CASSLLLAGGVSSYNEQFF. DNA of the CDR3: TGTGCCAGCTCACTACTTCTAGCGGGGGGAGTAAGCTCCTACAATGAGCAGTTCTTC.

This clone was detected a few times. This chain connects TRBV7-2 to TRBJ1-1; D remains unclear. Germline V gives CDR1 SGHTA, CDR2 FQGNSA. The CDR3 has 13 residues. With 3 bases removed from V and 1 base from J, the gap between germline ends came to 6 bases. CDR3 coding DNA: TGTGCCAGCAGCTTGGCTCGGAACACTGAAGCTTTCTTT. It yields the protein CASSLARNTEAFF.

The chain employs TRBV6-2 or TRBV6-3 and TRBJ2-7; D uncertain. The CDR3 is 12 residues long. The V gene's germline CDR1 is MNHEY and CDR2 SVGEGT. V lost 3 bases to trimming and J lost 6 bases, with 9 bases between them. The CDR3 is CASSYLRGEQYF. The CDR3 DNA sequence: TGTGCCAGCAGTTATCTTCGAGGCGAGCAGTACTTC.

This sequence joins TRBV24-1 and TRBJ2-5, with 11 bases aligning to TRBD2. Trimming cost V 5 bases and J 4 bases; bases outside gene matches: 8. The CDR3 length is 16 residues. CDR1 and CDR2 (germline): KGHDR, SFDVKD. CDR3 DNA sequence: TGTGCCACCAGTGCGGCTAGCGGGGGGTCGGCAGAGACCCAGTACTTC. It is translated as CATSAASGGSAETQYF.

The V call is TRBV18, the J call TRBJ2-7; TRBD2 might be the D (5 bases). The CDR3 is 13 residues long. V dropped 3 bases and J dropped 2 bases, with 8 bases sitting between them. Germline loops: CDR1 KGHSH, CDR2 LQKENI. The CDR3 region has the DNA TGTGCCAGCTCACCGGACGGGACCTACGAGCAGTACTTC. It yields the protein CASSPDGTYEQYF.

The chain links TRBV30 to TRBJ1-5; no reliable D call. Deletions cut 3 bases from V and 2 bases from J, with 11 bases between. The germline gives CDR1 GTSNPN, CDR2 SVGIG (reference sequence). The CDR3 loop spans 14 amino acids. The CDR3 DNA reads TGTGCCTGGAGCCGATGGGAGGGCAATCAGCCCCAGCATTTT. Residues: CAWSRWEGNQPQHF.

CDR3: CAWSVAGTGEAFF. The CDR3 coding sequence is TGTGCCTGGAGTGTAGCAGGGACAGGCGAAGCTTTCTTT. The chain joins TRBV30 to TRBJ1-1; TRBD1 aligns across 8 bases. The ends lost 0 bases at V and 8 bases at J; junction bases unmatched: 5. The CDR3 runs to 13 residues. Germline loops: CDR1 GTSNPN, CDR2 SVGIG (reference sequence).

The table lists this clone with a few counts. CDR3 residues: CAWSKRGLILSGANVLTF. As DNA, the CDR3 is TGTGCCTGGAGTAAGAGAGGCCTTATCCTCTCTGGGGCCAACGTCCTGACTTTC. This chain joins TRBV30 and TRBJ2-6, with D uncertain. With 2 bases removed from V and 0 bases from J, the gap between germline ends came to 17 bases. Per germline, CDR1 GTSNPN and CDR2 SVGIG (reference sequence). The CDR3 has 18 residues.

The chain carries TRBV25-1 and TRBJ2-7; 8 nucleotides agree with TRBD2. J was trimmed by 0 bases and V by 8 bases; bases with no gene match: 3. Germline CDR1 MGHDK, CDR2 SYGVNS. The length of the CDR3 is 13 residues. CDR3 DNA: TGTGCCAGCGGAAGCGGGGGCTCCTACGAGCAGTACTTC. Translated, it gives CASGSGGSYEQYF.

This clone appeared once. The genes are TRBV6-1 and TRBJ1-1, with D perhaps matching TRBD1 (5 bases). This CDR3 has 19 residues. The V end was cut by 2 bases, the J end by 4 bases, with 26 bases between. Germline V gives CDR1 MNHNS, CDR2 SASEGT. The CDR3 DNA reads TGTGCCAGCAGTGAAATGCGGGGGGATTCCTTAGGTGTATCCACTGAAGCTTTCTTT. Its protein is CASSEMRGDSLGVSTEAFF.

The V gene is TRBV2, the J gene TRBJ2-2; TRBD1 aligns across 9 bases. CDR1 is SNHLY, CDR2 FYNNEI, per germline. With V trimmed by 8 bases and J by 3 bases, 4 bases remained unmatched. CDR3 length equals 14 residues. The CDR3 loop is CASSWTGDTGELFF. The CDR3 bases are TGTGCCAGCTCCTGGACAGGGGACACCGGGGAGCTGTTTTTT.

This chain uses TRBV3-1 (or the pseudogene TRBV3-2) with TRBJ1-1; maybe TRBD1 (5 bases). CDR3 length equals 14 residues. CDR1 is LGHDT and CDR2 is YNNKEL in the germline V gene (reference sequence). V was trimmed by 6 bases and J by 5 bases, leaving 16 bases between them. The CDR3 coding sequence is TGTGCCAGCAGACCGCGGGGGGGGAGGACTGAAGCTTTCTTT. This gives the protein CASRPRGGRTEAFF.

This clone was detected only a few times. This sequence joins TRBV9 and TRBJ1-3; D is unclear. The V end was cut by 3 bases, the J end by 4 bases, with 8 bases between. CDR1 is SGDLS, CDR2 YYNGEE, per germline. There are 13 residues in the CDR3. CDR3 DNA sequence: TGTGCCAGCAGCGGGGTACAGGGAAACACCATATATTTT. Translating gives CASSGVQGNTIYF.

As to this clone: The sample carries other DNA sequences with the same CDR3. V is TRBV18 and J is TRBJ1-1; 8 bases line up with TRBD1. With 3 bases clipped from V and 4 bases from J, the junction kept 4 bases outside the gene matches. Per the germline V gene, CDR1 is KGHSH and CDR2 is LQKENI. This CDR3 region has 14 residues. CDR3 region: CASSPGQGATEAFF. The CDR3 DNA is TGTGCCAGCTCACCCGGACAGGGAGCCACTGAAGCTTTCTTT. The full variable domain, in which reference TRBV18 and TRBJ1-1 provide the parts outside the CDR3, is NAGVMQNPRHLVRRRGQEARLRCSPMKGHSHVYWYRQLPEEGLKFMVYLQKENIIDESGMPKERFSAEFPKEGPSILRIQQVVRGDSAAYFCASSPGQGATEAFFGQGTRLTVV.